This T cell receptor (beta chain) was documented in a study of T cells in Graves' hyperthyroidism and ophthalmopathy. About the study: The blood sample was taken at first diagnosis, before treatment began.

CDR1 is SGHDN and CDR2 is FVKESK in the germline V gene. Trimming left V 7 bases short and J 4 bases short, with 16 bases between. The CDR3 has 15 amino acids. Note on this clonotype: The antigen is not known.

Findings of the study overall: Prediction of ophthalmopathy progression came a median around 6 months pre-onset.

RNA transcripts yielded amplified TCR beta CDR3 regions. The HTBI primer set drove a first-round RT-PCR of the TCR CDR3. TCRdb re-called the multiplex PCR reads through MiXCR, storing one row per CDR3 protein. The sample lists roughly 710,000 distinct CDR3 sequences, around a third seen once, with approximately 31% in the top ten. This chain uses TRBV14 with TRBJ2-2; tentative D call: TRBD1 (5 bases). The receptor comes from a woman aged 40 to 49 with Graves' hyperthyroidism. The sample was blood. CDR3 nucleotides: TGTGCCAGCACCCCCCCAGGGTCCTTCACCGGGGAGCTGTTTTTT. It yields the protein CASTPPGSFTGELFF. Using reference TRBV14 and TRBJ2-2 for the parts outside the CDR3, the full variable domain is EAGVTQFPSHSVIEKGQTVTLRCDPISGHDNLYWYRRVMGKEIKFLLHFVKESKQDESGMPNNRFLAERTGGTYSTLKVQPAELEDSGVYFCASTPPGSFTGELFFGEGSRLTVL.